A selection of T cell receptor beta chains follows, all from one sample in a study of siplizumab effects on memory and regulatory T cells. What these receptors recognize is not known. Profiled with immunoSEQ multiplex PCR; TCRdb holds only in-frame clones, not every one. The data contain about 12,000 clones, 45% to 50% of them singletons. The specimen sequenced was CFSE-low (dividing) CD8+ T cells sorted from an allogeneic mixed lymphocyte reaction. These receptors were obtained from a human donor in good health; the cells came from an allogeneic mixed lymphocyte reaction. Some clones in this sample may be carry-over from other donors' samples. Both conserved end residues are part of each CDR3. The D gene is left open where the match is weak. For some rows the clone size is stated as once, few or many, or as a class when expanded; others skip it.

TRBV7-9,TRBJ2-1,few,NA,CASSLGSGRYNEQFF,TGTGCCAGCAGCTTAGGTTCAGGACGCTACAATGAGCAGTTCTTC
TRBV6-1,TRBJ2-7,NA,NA,CASSETPAVSYEQYF,TGTGCCAGCAGTGAAACCCCAGCCGTGTCCTACGAGCAGTACTTC
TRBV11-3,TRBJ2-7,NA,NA,CASSSGLLGEQYF,TGTGCCAGCAGTTCAGGGTTATTGGGGGAGCAGTACTTC
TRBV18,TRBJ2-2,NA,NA,CASSPPFIGTSNTGELFF,TGTGCCAGCTCACCACCGTTTATCGGGACATCGAACACCGGGGAGCTGTTTTTT
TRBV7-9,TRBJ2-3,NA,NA,CASSPDIDTQYF,TGTGCCAGCAGCCCCGATATAGATACGCAGTATTTT
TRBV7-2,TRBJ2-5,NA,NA,CASSLVGGSWETQYF,TGTGCCAGCAGCTTAGTTGGGGGGAGTTGGGAGACCCAGTACTTC
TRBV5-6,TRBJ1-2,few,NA,CASSPWVSGYGYTF,TGTGCCAGCAGCCCCTGGGTGTCGGGCTATGGCTACACCTTC
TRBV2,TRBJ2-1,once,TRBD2,CASSVTGFELAGSNEQFF,TGTGCCAGCAGTGTTACAGGGTTTGAACTAGCGGGTTCCAATGAGCAGTTCTTC
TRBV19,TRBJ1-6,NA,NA,CASSISGSGNSPLHF,TGTGCCAGTAGTATTTCCGGAAGTGGGAATTCACCCCTCCACTTT
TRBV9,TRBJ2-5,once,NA,CASSPWTAQETQYF,TGTGCCAGCAGCCCCTGGACCGCCCAAGAGACCCAGTACTTC
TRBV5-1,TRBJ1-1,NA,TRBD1,CASSLGGGLPEAFF,TGCGCCAGCAGCTTGGGAGGGGGCTTGCCTGAAGCTTTCTTT